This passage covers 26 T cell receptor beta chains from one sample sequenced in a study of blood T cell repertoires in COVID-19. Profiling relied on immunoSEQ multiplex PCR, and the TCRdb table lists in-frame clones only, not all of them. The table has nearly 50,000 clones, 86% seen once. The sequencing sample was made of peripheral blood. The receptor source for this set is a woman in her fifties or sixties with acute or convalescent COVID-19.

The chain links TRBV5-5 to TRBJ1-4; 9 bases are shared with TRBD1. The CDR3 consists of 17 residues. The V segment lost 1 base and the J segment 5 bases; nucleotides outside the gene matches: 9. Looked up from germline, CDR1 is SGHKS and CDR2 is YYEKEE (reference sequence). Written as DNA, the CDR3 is TGTGCCAGCAGCTTGAGCCAAACAGGGGGCAGAAATGAAAAACTGTTTTTT. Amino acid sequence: CASSLSQTGGRNEKLFF.

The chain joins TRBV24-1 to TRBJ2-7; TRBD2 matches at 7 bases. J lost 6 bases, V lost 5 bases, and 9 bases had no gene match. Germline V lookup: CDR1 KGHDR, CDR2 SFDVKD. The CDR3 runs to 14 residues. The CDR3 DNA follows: TGTGCCACCAGTGCCGGCGGGAGTCTAGTCGAGCAGTACTTC. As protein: CATSAGGSLVEQYF.

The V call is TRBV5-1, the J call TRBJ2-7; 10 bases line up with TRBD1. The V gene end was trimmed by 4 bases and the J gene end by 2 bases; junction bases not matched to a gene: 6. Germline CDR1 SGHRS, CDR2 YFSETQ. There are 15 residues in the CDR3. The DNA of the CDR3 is TGCGCCAGCAGCCGTGGGACAGGGGAGACCTACGAGCAGTACTTC. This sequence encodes CASSRGTGETYEQYF. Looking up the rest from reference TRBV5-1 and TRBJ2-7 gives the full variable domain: KAGVTQTPRYLIKTRGQQVTLSCSPISGHRSVSWYQQTPGQGLQFLFEYFSETQRNKGNFPGRFSGRQFSNSRSEMNVSTLELGDSALYLCASSRGTGETYEQYFGPGTRLTVT.

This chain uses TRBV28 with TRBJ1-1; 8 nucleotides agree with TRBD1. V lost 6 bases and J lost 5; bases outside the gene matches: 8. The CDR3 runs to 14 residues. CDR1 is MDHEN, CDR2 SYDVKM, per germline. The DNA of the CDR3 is TGTGCCAGCAGCAGACAGGGGTCGTGGACTGAAGCTTTCTTT. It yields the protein CASSRQGSWTEAFF.

CDR3 protein: CASRGNSGGNTEAFF. The CDR3 DNA reads TGTGCCAGCAGGGGAAACTCGGGAGGTAACACTGAAGCTTTCTTT. The chain uses TRBV3-1 (or the pseudogene TRBV3-2) and TRBJ1-1; D is unclear. CDR3 length: 15 residues. Trimming left V 6 bases short and J 2 bases short, with 16 bases between. Germline assignment: CDR1 LGHDT and CDR2 YNNKEL (reference sequence).

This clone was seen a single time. The CDR3 nucleotides read TGTGCCAGCACTACTATGGGGGACATGAACACTGAAGCTTTCTTT. Translating gives CASTTMGDMNTEAFF. V gene TRBV2 combines with J gene TRBJ1-1; D possibly corresponds to TRBD1 (6 bases). The CDR3 contains 15 residues. Germline assignment: CDR1 SNHLY and CDR2 FYNNEI. V was trimmed by 7 bases and J by 0 bases, leaving 15 bases between them.

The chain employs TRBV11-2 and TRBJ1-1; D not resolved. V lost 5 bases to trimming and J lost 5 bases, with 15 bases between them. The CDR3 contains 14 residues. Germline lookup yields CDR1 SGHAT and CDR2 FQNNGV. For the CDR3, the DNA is TGTGCCAGCAGCCCCGTGTCGAGGTATACTGAAGCTTTCTTT. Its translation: CASSPVSRYTEAFF.

Here the CDR3 reads CASTEKPGTGGGGYTF. The CDR3, as DNA: TGCGCCAGCACCGAAAAACCCGGGACAGGGGGAGGAGGCTACACCTTC. V gene TRBV5-1 combines with J gene TRBJ1-2; 11 nucleotides line up with TRBD1. Germline CDR1 SGHRS, CDR2 YFSETQ. With 6 bases clipped from V and 8 bases from J, the junction kept 15 bases outside the gene matches. The CDR3 has 16 residues.

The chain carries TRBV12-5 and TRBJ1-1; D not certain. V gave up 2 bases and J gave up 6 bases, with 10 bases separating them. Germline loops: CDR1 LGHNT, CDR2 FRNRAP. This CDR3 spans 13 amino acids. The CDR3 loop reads CASGLSGSAEAFF. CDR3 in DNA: TGTGCTAGTGGTTTGTCGGGGTCGGCTGAAGCTTTCTTT. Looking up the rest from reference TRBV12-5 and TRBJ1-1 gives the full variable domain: DARVTQTPRHKVTEMGQEVTMRCQPILGHNTVFWYRQTMMQGLELLAYFRNRAPLDDSGMPKDRFSAEMPDATLATLKIQPSEPRDSAVYFCASGLSGSAEAFFGQGTRLTVV.

DNA of the CDR3: TGTGCCAGCAGCTTAGCTTCGGGACAGGGCTCTGGGGCCAACGTCCTGACTTTC. Amino acids: CASSLASGQGSGANVLTF. The chain links TRBV7-9 to TRBJ2-6, with 9 positions matching TRBD1. Germline V gene lookup returns CDR1 SEHNR and CDR2 FQNEAQ (reference sequence). There are 18 residues in the CDR3. The J segment lost 0 bases and the V segment lost 0 bases, leaving 3 bases of the junction unmatched.

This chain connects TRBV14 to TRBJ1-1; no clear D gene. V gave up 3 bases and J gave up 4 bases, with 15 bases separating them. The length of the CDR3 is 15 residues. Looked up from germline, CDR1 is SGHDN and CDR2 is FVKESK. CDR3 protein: CASSHSADGGTEAFF. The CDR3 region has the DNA TGTGCCAGCAGCCATAGCGCGGATGGCGGCACTGAAGCTTTCTTT.

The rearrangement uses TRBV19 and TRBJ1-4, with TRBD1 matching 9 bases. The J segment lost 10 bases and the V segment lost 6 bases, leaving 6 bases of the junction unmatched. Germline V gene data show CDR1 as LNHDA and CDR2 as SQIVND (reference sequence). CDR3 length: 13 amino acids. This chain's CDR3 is CASRPDRGGKLFF. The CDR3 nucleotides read TGTGCCAGTAGACCGGACAGGGGCGGAAAACTGTTTTTT. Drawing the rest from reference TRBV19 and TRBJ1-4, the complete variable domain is DGGITQSPKYLFRKEGQNVTLSCEQNLNHDAMYWYRQDPGQGLRLIYYSQIVNDFQKGDIAEGYSVSREKKESFPLTVTSAQKNPTAFYLCASRPDRGGKLFFGSGTQLSVL.

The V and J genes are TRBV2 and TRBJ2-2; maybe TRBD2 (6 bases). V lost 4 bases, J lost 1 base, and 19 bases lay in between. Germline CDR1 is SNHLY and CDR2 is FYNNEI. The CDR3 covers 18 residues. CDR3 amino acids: CASSGVPVGLLNTGELFF. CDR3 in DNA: TGTGCCAGCAGTGGGGTCCCAGTGGGACTCCTGAACACCGGGGAGCTGTTTTTT.

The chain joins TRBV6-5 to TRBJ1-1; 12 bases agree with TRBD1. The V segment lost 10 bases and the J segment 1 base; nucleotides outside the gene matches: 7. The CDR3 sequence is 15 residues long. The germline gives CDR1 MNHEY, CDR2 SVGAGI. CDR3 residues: CATQGDRGRNTEAFF. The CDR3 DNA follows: TGTGCCACCCAGGGGGACAGGGGGCGGAACACTGAAGCTTTCTTT.

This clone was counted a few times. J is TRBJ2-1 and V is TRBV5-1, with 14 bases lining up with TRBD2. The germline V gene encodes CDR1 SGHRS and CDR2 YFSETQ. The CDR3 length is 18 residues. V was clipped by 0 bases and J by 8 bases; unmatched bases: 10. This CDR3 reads CASSLGIGTSGRIDEQFF. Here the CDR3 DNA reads TGCGCCAGCAGCTTGGGAATAGGGACTAGCGGGAGAATCGATGAGCAGTTCTTC.

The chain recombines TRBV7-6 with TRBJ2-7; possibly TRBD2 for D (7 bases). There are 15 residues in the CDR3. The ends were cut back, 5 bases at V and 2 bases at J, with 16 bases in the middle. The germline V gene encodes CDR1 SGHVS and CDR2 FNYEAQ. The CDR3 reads CASSLGAGEAYEQYF. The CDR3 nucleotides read TGTGCCAGCAGCCTGGGGGCGGGGGAAGCCTACGAGCAGTACTTC.

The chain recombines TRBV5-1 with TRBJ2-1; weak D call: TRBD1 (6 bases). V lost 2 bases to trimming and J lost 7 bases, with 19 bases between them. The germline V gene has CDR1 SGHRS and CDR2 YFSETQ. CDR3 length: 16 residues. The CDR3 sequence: CASSFPTGKGQNEQFF. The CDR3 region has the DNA TGCGCCAGCAGCTTCCCTACAGGGAAGGGTCAAAATGAGCAGTTCTTC.

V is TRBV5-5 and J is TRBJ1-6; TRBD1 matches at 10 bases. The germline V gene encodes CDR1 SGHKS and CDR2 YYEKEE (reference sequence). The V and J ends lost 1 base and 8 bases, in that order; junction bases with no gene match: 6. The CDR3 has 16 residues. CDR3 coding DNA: TGTGCCAGCAGCTTGCTGGACAGGGGGGCCCATTCACCCCTCCACTTT. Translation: CASSLLDRGAHSPLHF.

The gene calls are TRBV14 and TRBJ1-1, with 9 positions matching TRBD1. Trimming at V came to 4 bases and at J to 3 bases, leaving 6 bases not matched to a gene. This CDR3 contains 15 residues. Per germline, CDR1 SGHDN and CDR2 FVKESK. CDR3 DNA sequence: TGTGCCAGCAGCCTCCGGACAGGGGTCCACACTGAAGCTTTCTTT. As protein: CASSLRTGVHTEAFF.

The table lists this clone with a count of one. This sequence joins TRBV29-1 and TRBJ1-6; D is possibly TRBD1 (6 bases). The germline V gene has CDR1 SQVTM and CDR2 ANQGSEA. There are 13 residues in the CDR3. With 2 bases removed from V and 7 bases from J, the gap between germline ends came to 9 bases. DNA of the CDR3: TGCAGCGTTGAATCAGGGGCCAATTCACCCCTCCACTTT. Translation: CSVESGANSPLHF.

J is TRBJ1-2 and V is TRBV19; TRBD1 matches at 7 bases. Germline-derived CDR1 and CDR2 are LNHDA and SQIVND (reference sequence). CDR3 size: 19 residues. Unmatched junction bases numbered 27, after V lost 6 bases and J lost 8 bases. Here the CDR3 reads CASRPHPLPRRTGSRGYTF. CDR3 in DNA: TGTGCCAGTAGACCTCACCCCCTCCCCCGGCGGACAGGCTCGCGCGGCTACACCTTC.

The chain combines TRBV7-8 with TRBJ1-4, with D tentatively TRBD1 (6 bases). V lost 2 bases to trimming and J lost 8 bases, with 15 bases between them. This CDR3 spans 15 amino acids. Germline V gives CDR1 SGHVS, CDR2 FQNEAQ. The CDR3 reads CASSLLSGGGEKLFF. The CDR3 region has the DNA TGTGCCAGCAGCTTACTTTCTGGGGGCGGCGAAAAACTGTTTTTT.

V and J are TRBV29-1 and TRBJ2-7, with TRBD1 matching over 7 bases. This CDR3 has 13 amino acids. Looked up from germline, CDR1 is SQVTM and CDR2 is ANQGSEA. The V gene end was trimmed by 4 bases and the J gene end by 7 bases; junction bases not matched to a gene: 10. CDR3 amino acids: CSVAWTGRGEQYF. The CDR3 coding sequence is TGCAGCGTTGCTTGGACAGGAAGGGGGGAGCAGTACTTC.

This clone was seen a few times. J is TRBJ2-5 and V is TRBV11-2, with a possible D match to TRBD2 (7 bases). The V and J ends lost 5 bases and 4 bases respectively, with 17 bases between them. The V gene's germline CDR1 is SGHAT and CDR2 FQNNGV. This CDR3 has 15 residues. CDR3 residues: CASSPRGAWGETQYF. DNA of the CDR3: TGTGCCAGCAGCCCCCGGGGGGCCTGGGGAGAGACCCAGTACTTC.

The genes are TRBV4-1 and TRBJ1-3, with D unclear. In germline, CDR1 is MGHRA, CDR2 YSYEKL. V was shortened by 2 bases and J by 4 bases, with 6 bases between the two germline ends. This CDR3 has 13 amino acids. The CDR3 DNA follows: TGCGCCAGCAGCCAAATGAGCGGAAACACCATATATTTT. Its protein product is CASSQMSGNTIYF.

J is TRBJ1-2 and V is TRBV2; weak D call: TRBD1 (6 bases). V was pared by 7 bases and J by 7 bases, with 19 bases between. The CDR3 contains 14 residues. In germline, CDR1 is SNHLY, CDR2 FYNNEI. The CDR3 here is CASKPTGSKGGYTF. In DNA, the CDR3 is TGTGCCAGCAAGCCGACAGGCTCTAAGGGTGGCTACACCTTC.